These 3 T cell receptor beta chains were all obtained from the same sample, sequenced in a study of T-cell reconstitution after alpha-beta-depleted transplantation in children. Study-wide points: T-cell counts and diversity at one year following transplant were attributed mainly to newly produced T cells.

The TCRbeta library was prepared with unique molecular identifiers. MiXCR was run by TCRdb on the PCR reads, yielding one entry per CDR3 protein. Here the sample spans 330,000 or so distinct CDR3 sequences, over 7% being singletons. No antigen has been identified for these receptors. The sample in question was peripheral blood, obtained 360 days after TCRalphabeta/CD19-depleted stem cell transplant. These receptors originate from a female patient aged 2-15 years who had a stem cell transplant for Fanconi anemia, so the T cells may come from the graft donor.

The table lists this clonotype with many counts. V gene TRBV12-3 or TRBV12-4 combines with J gene TRBJ2-7; TRBD2 aligns across 8 bases. The CDR3 totals 13 residues. Unmatched junction bases numbered 10, after V lost 9 bases and J lost 6 bases. The CDR3 DNA reads TGTGCCAGTACCGGGACTAGTGTCGGCGAGCAGTACTTC. Protein product: CASTGTSVGEQYF.

The chain couples TRBV5-1 to TRBJ1-5, with 11 bases fitting TRBD1. The CDR3 totals 17 residues. CDR1 is SGHRS, CDR2 YFSETQ, per germline. Losses at the gene ends were 2 bases for V and 0 bases for J; bases not matched to a gene: 4. The CDR3 DNA reads as TGCGCCAGCAGCTTAGGGACAGGGGGAGGTAGCAATCAGCCCCAGCATTTT. Its translation: CASSLGTGGGSNQPQHF.

There are many counts of this clonotype. The rearrangement uses TRBV6-5 and TRBJ2-7; unclear D gene. The CDR3 is 15 residues long. The ends were cut back, 0 bases at V and 6 bases at J, with 15 bases in the middle. In germline, CDR1 is MNHEY, CDR2 SVGAGI. DNA of the CDR3: TGTGCCAGCAGTTACTCCCTATTGGGGTGGCGCGAGCAGTACTTC. This encodes CASSYSLLGWREQYF.